The rows below give T cell receptor beta chains drawn from one sample of a study of T cell repertoires in cytomegalovirus infection. MiXCR, applied by TCRdb to the reads, yields one record per CDR3 protein. The top ten hold around 8.6% of the sample, which has around 350,000 distinct CDR3 sequences, 15% to 20% seen once. The source material was PBMCs. The receptors derive from a human donor in good health (CMV status not recorded). Some clones in this sample may be carry-over from other donors' samples. The CDR3 runs from the conserved cysteine through the conserved F or W. D genes are given only for firm matches. Not every row has a clone size; where given, it reads once, few, many or a size class.

V gene	clone size	J gene	D gene	CDR3 protein	CDR3 DNA
TRBV7-7	many	TRBJ2-1	NA	CASSLAGDGEQFF	TGTGCCAGCAGCTTAGCGGGGGACGGTGAGCAGTTCTTC
TRBV19	few	TRBJ1-5	NA	CASRANNQPQHF	TGTGCCAGTAGGGCGAACAATCAGCCCCAGCATTTT
TRBV20-1	NA	TRBJ1-2	NA	CSARATGGYTF	TGCAGTGCTAGAGCCACGGGGGGCTACACCTTC
TRBV12-3/TRBV12-4	NA	TRBJ1-2	NA	CASSVTSEGGLIGYTF	TGTGCCAGCAGTGTAACATCGGAAGGGGGGCTGATTGGCTACACCTTC
TRBV4-3	few	TRBJ2-1	TRBD2	CASSQAFLGRAGEGNEQFF	TGCGCCAGCAGCCAAGCATTTTTGGGGAGGGCGGGAGAGGGCAATGAGCAGTTCTTC
TRBV12-3/TRBV12-4	few	TRBJ1-5	TRBD1	CASSLTRTGTLPQHF	TGTGCCAGCAGTTTAACGCGGACAGGAACATTGCCCCAGCATTTT
TRBV7-2	many	TRBJ2-7	NA	CASSPRVQATYEQYF	TGTGCCAGCAGCCCCCGTGTACAGGCAACCTACGAGCAGTACTTC
TRBV20-1	few	TRBJ2-1	TRBD1	CSASWVRQGYYNEQFF	TGCAGTGCTAGTTGGGTTCGACAGGGATACTACAATGAGCAGTTCTTC
TRBV12-5	NA	TRBJ1-2	NA	CASGLVVGPPPNYGYTF	TGTGCTAGTGGTTTGGTGGTAGGGCCTCCCCCCAACTATGGCTACACCTTC
TRBV12-3/TRBV12-4	many	TRBJ1-5	TRBD1	CASSRGTGGSQPQHF	TGTGCCAGCAGCCGGGGGACAGGGGGCTCTCAGCCCCAGCATTTT
TRBV19	many	TRBJ2-5	NA	CASSIRNYQETQYF	TGTGCCAGTAGTATTAGGAATTACCAAGAGACCCAGTACTTC
TRBV7-2	many	TRBJ2-2	NA	CASSQPSGLSPGELFF	TGTGCCAGCAGCCAGCCATCAGGGTTATCCCCCGGGGAGCTGTTTTTT
TRBV7-8	many	TRBJ2-1	NA	CASRQQGGDEQFF	TGTGCCAGCAGGCAACAGGGTGGCGATGAGCAGTTCTTC
TRBV7-2	many	TRBJ1-2	NA	CASSVGLARGYTF	TGTGCCAGCAGCGTCGGGTTGGCGAGGGGCTACACCTTC
TRBV7-2	many	TRBJ2-2	NA	CASSHLVDWSAGELFF	TGTGCCAGCAGCCACCTGGTGGACTGGAGCGCCGGGGAGCTGTTTTTT
TRBV20-1	many	TRBJ2-7	TRBD1	CSAKGTGISEQYF	TGCAGTGCTAAGGGGACAGGGATATCCGAGCAGTACTTC
TRBV12-3/TRBV12-4	many	TRBJ1-2	NA	CASSAGRTYGYTF	TGTGCCAGCAGCGCAGGGCGTACCTATGGCTACACCTTC
TRBV6-1	NA	TRBJ2-5	NA	CASSPSSVWETQYF	TGTGCCAGCAGCCCAAGTAGTGTCTGGGAGACCCAGTACTTC
TRBV11-2	many	TRBJ1-1	NA	CASSLGTTKEAFF	TGTGCCAGCAGCCTGGGGACAACGAAAGAAGCTTTCTTT
TRBV19	few	TRBJ1-1	TRBD1	CASRDRGRDTEAFF	TGTGCCAGTAGGGACAGGGGGCGAGACACTGAAGCTTTCTTT
TRBV20-1	NA	TRBJ2-1	TRBD2	CSASLTSGSNEQFF	TGCAGTGCTTCACTAACTAGCGGGAGCAATGAGCAGTTCTTC
TRBV20-1	few	TRBJ2-7	TRBD2	CSVTSGRNYEQYF	TGCAGTGTCACCAGCGGGAGAAACTACGAGCAGTACTTC
TRBV7-2	many	TRBJ1-5	TRBD1	CASSLVGTGLNQPQHF	TGTGCCAGCAGCTTAGTAGGGACAGGTCTCAATCAGCCCCAGCATTTT
TRBV11-2	NA	TRBJ1-3	NA	CASSWGEGEGGNTIYF	TGTGCCAGCAGCTGGGGCGAGGGGGAAGGTGGAAACACCATATATTTT
TRBV6-5	NA	TRBJ2-3	TRBD2	CASSYSIGAGLADTDTQYF	TGTGCCAGCAGTTACTCGATTGGGGCGGGACTAGCGGACACAGATACGCAGTATTTT
TRBV20-1	NA	TRBJ1-5	TRBD1	CSAMDRGSNQPQHF	TGCAGTGCTATGGACAGGGGTAGTAATCAGCCCCAGCATTTT
TRBV6-2/TRBV6-3	NA	TRBJ2-2	TRBD1	CASSPGTGGLTTGELFF	TGTGCCAGCAGTCCCGGGACAGGGGGCTTAACGACCGGGGAGCTGTTTTTT
TRBV5-6	NA	TRBJ2-3	NA	CASSSRAGYTDTQYF	TGTGCCAGCAGCTCACGGGCAGGGTACACAGATACGCAGTATTTT
TRBV12-3/TRBV12-4	few	TRBJ1-2	NA	CASSYQGRSYGYTF	TGTGCCAGCAGTTACCAGGGGCGGAGCTATGGCTACACCTTC